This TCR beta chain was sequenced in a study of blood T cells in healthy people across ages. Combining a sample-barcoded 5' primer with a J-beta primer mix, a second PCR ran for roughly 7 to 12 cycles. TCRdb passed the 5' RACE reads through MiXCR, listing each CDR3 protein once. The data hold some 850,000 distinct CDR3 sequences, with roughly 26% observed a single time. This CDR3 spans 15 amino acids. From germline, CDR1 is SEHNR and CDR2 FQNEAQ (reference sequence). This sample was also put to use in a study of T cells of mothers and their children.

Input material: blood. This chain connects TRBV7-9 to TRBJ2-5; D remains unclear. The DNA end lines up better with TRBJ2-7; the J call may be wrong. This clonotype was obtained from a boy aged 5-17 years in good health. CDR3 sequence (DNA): TGTGCCAGCAGCTTAGGCCGGGCGTGGGCTTACGAGCAGTACTTC. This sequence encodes CASSLGRAWAYEQYF.